A single sample gave rise to the 12 T cell receptor beta chains below, sequenced in a study of post-analysis software for immune sequencing data. Overall study findings and caveats: About five TRBV segments were more frequent in patients than controls; TRBV5-6, TRBV5-1 and TRBV20-1 belonged to this group.

These receptors have no known antigen. Unique molecular identifiers tagged the TCR beta cDNA libraries. From the PCR reads, TCRdb called clonotypes with MiXCR, one entry per CDR3 protein. The sample has more than 450,000 distinct CDR3 sequences, 44% seen once. Material for sequencing was blood. Receptor source: a girl aged 5 to 17 with multiple sclerosis.

This clonotype appeared a few times. The V call is TRBV5-1, the J call TRBJ2-5; D remains ambiguous. The ends were cut back, 0 bases at V and 4 bases at J, with 13 bases in the middle. The CDR3 runs 15 residues. CDR1 is SGHRS, CDR2 YFSETQ, per germline. The CDR3 nucleotides read TGCGCCAGCAGCTTGGGGGGAAGACGCGGAGAGACCCAGTACTTC. It codes for CASSLGGRRGETQYF.

The chain carries TRBV20-1 and TRBJ2-6; 7 bases are a match to TRBD2. Trimming at V came to 1 base and at J to 1 base, leaving 1 base not matched to a gene. Looked up from germline, CDR1 is DFQATT and CDR2 is SNEGSKA (reference sequence). CDR3 length: 15 amino acids. The CDR3 DNA reads TGCAGTGCTAGAGGGCGGGGGTCTGGGGCCAACGTCCTGACTTTC. It is translated as CSARGRGSGANVLTF.

The gene calls are TRBV5-6 and TRBJ2-1, with TRBD2 matching 12 bases. This CDR3 spans 18 amino acids. The V gene end was trimmed by 4 bases and the J gene end by 0 bases; junction bases not matched to a gene: 8. The germline V gene has CDR1 SGHDT and CDR2 YYEEEE. CDR3 protein: CASSPAVTSGSSYNEQFF. The CDR3, as DNA: TGTGCCAGCAGCCCTGCGGTGACTAGCGGGAGCTCCTACAATGAGCAGTTCTTC.

This sequence joins TRBV12-3 or TRBV12-4 and TRBJ1-1; D is perhaps TRBD1 (5 bases). This CDR3 has 15 residues. V lost 6 bases, J lost 5 bases, and 19 bases lay in between. The CDR3 protein is CASSPLKGGATEAFF. CDR3 sequence (DNA): TGTGCCAGCAGCCCATTGAAGGGAGGGGCAACTGAAGCTTTCTTT.

V gene TRBV27 combines with J gene TRBJ1-1; D remains ambiguous. The CDR3 has 15 residues. CDR1 and CDR2 from the germline V gene are MNHEY and SMNVEV (reference sequence). Trimming stripped 5 bases from V and 2 bases from J, with 15 bases between. DNA of the CDR3: TGTGCCAGCAGTCCGCCTCCACACCTCAACACTGAAGCTTTCTTT. Protein: CASSPPPHLNTEAFF.

The chain combines TRBV2 with TRBJ2-1; D is undetermined. Trimming left V 2 bases short and J 12 bases short, with 8 bases between. The germline gives CDR1 SNHLY, CDR2 FYNNEI. The CDR3 has 11 amino acids. The CDR3 nucleotides read TGTGCCAGCAGTGAATTTATCGTGCAGTTCTTC. Translating it yields CASSEFIVQFF.

The gene calls are TRBV29-1 and TRBJ2-1, with D possibly TRBD1 on 5 matching bases. The ends were cut back, 4 bases at V and 12 bases at J, with 19 bases in the middle. The CDR3 is 13 amino acids. Germline-derived CDR1 and CDR2 are SQVTM and ANQGSEA. CDR3 in DNA: TGCAGCGTTGCCCTCTTGGCAGGGATCGGGCAGTTCTTC. The encoded protein is CSVALLAGIGQFF.

The chain combines TRBV7-9 with TRBJ1-2; D is undetermined. Trimming stripped 4 bases from V and 6 bases from J, with 12 bases between. CDR3 length equals 13 residues. Germline CDR1 and CDR2: SEHNR and FQNEAQ (reference sequence). The CDR3 loop reads CASSSFEGHGYTF. The DNA for the CDR3 is TGTGCCAGCAGCTCATTTGAAGGCCATGGCTACACCTTC.

The chain links TRBV9 to TRBJ1-2; 8 nucleotides agree with TRBD1. Germline assignment: CDR1 SGDLS and CDR2 YYNGEE. The CDR3 sequence is 17 residues long. V dropped 4 bases and J dropped 0; count of bases not matched to a gene: 11. Written as DNA, the CDR3 is TGTGCCAGCAGCTTCTCCGGGACAGGAACTACTAACTATGGCTACACCTTC. Protein sequence: CASSFSGTGTTNYGYTF.

The chain couples TRBV9 to TRBJ1-1; D is perhaps TRBD1 (5 bases). Between the trimmed V and J ends, which lost 3 bases and 11 bases, there was a span of 17 bases. CDR3 length: 13 residues. CDR1 and CDR2 from the germline V gene are SGDLS and YYNGEE. The CDR3 loop is CASSANPQGEAFF. The CDR3 bases are TGTGCCAGCAGCGCGAACCCTCAGGGAGAGGCTTTCTTT. Based on the CDR3 plus reference TRBV9 and TRBJ1-1, the full variable domain is DSGVTQTPKHLITATGQRVTLRCSPRSGDLSVYWYQQSLDQGLQFLIQYYNGEERAKGNILERFSAQQFPDLHSELNLSSLELGDSALYFCASSANPQGEAFFGQGTRLTVV.

This clonotype came up a few times. The V gene is TRBV27, the J gene TRBJ1-2; 11 bases line up with TRBD1. CDR3 length: 17 amino acids. The germline CDR1 and CDR2 sequences are MNHEY and SMNVEV (reference sequence). J lost 3 bases, V lost 5 bases, and 11 bases had no gene match. CDR3 DNA: TGTGCCAGCAGTCCCGCGAGGACAGGGGGCGCGGACTATGGCTACACCTTC. This codes for CASSPARTGGADYGYTF.

The chain joins TRBV11-2 to TRBJ2-1; D remains ambiguous. CDR1 SGHAT and CDR2 FQNNGV come from the germline V gene. This CDR3 spans 12 amino acids. Trimming shortened V by 4 bases and J by 7 bases, and 8 bases separated the two germline ends. This CDR3 reads CASSYVRNEQFF. DNA of the CDR3: TGTGCCAGCAGCTACGTGCGTAATGAGCAGTTCTTC.